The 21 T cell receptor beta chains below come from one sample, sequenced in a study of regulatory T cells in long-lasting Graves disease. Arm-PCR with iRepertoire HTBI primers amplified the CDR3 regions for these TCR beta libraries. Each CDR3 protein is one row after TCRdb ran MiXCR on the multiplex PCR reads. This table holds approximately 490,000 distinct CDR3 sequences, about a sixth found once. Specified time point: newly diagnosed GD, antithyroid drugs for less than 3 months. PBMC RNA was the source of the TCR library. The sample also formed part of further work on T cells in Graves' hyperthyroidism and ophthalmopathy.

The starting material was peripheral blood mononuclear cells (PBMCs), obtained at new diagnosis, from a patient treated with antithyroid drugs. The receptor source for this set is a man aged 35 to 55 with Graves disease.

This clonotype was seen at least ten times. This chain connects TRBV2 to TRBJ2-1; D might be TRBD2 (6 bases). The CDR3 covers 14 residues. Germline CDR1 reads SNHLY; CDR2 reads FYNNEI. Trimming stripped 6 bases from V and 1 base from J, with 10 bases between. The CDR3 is CASRRDSSYNEQFF. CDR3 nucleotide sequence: TGTGCCAGCAGGAGGGACTCATCCTACAATGAGCAGTTCTTC.

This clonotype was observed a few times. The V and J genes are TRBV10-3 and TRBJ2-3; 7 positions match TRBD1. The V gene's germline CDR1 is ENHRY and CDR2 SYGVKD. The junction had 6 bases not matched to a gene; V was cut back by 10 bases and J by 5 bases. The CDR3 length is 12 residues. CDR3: CATTGEGDTQYF. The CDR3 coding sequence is TGTGCCACCACAGGGGAAGGAGATACGCAGTATTTT.

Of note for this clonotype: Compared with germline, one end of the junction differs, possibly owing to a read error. In DNA, the CDR3 is TGTGTCAGCAGCAAACCCGGGACTAGCGGGAGTAATGAGCAGTTCTTC. Protein product: CVSSKPGTSGSNEQFF. The chain carries TRBV5-4 and TRBJ2-1, with 14 bases matching TRBD2. The germline V gene has CDR1 SGHNT and CDR2 YYREEE (reference sequence). The CDR3 sequence is 16 residues long.

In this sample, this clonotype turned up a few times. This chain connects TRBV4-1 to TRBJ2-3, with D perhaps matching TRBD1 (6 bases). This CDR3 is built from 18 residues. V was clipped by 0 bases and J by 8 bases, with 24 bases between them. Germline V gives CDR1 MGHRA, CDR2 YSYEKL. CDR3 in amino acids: CASSQDRWGQVGQGTQYF. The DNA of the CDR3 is TGCGCCAGCAGCCAAGATCGGTGGGGGCAGGTGGGTCAAGGTACGCAGTATTTT.

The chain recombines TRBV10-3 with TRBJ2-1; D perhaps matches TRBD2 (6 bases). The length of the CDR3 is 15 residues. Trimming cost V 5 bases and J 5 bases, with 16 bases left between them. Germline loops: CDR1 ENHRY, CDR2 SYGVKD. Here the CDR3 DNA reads TGTGCCATCAGTTCGGGGACTGTCACTCACAATGAGCAGTTCTTC. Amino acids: CAISSGTVTHNEQFF.

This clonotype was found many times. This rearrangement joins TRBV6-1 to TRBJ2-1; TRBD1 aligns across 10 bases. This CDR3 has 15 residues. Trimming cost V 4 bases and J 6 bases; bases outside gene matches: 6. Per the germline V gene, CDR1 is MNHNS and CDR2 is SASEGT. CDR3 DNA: TGTGCCAGCAGTGGCTCCGGGACAGGGGTCAATGAGCAGTTCTTC. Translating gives CASSGSGTGVNEQFF.

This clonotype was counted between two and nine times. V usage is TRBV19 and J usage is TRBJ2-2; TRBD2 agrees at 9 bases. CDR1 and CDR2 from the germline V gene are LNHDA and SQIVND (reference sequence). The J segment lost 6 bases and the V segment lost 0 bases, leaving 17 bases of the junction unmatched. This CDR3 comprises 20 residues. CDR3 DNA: TGTGCCAGTAGTATAGAGGGGTCTCCGGGGACTAGCCAGTTCGCCGGGGAGCTGTTTTTT. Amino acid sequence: CASSIEGSPGTSQFAGELFF.

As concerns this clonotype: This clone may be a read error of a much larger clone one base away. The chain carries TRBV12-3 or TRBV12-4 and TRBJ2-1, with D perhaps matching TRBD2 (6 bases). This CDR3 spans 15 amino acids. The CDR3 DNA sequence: TGTGCCAGCACCGTGGACGGGGGAATTTACAATGGGCAGTTCTTC. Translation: CASTVDGGIYNGQFF.

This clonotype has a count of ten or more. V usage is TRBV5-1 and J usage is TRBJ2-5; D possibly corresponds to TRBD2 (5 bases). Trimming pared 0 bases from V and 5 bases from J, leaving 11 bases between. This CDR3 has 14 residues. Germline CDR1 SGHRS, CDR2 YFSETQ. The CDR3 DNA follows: TGCGCCAGCAGCTTGGCCGGGATAGGGGAGACCCAGTACTTC. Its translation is CASSLAGIGETQYF.

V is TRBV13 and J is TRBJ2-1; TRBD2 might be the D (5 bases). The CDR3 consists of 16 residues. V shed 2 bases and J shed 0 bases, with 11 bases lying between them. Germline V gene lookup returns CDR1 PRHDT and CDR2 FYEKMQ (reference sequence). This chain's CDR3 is CASSLYGESSYNEQFF. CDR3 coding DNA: TGTGCCAGCAGCTTATACGGGGAAAGCTCCTACAATGAGCAGTTCTTC.

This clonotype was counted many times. CDR3 protein: CSASPGRENQPQHF. CDR3 coding DNA: TGCAGTGCTAGTCCGGGACGAGAGAATCAGCCCCAGCATTTT. V is TRBV20-1 and J is TRBJ1-5; D might be TRBD1 (5 bases). CDR1 DFQATT and CDR2 SNEGSKA come from the germline V gene (reference sequence). CDR3 size: 14 residues. Trimming cost V 3 bases and J 4 bases, with 13 bases left between them.

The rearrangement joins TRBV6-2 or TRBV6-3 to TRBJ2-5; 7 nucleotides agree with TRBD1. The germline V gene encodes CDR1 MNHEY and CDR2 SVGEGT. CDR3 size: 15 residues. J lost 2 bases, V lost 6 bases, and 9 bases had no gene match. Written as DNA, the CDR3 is TGTGCCAGCAGGGAGACCGGGACAGCACAAGAGACCCAGTACTTC. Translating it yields CASRETGTAQETQYF.

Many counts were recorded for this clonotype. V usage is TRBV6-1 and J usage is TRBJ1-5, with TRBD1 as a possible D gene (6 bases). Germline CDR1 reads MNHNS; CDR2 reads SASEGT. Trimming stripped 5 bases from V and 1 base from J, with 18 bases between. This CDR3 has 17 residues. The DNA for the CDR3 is TGTGCCAGCAGTCCGATGGGCCTACAGGGAAGCAATCAGCCCCAGCATTTT. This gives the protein CASSPMGLQGSNQPQHF.

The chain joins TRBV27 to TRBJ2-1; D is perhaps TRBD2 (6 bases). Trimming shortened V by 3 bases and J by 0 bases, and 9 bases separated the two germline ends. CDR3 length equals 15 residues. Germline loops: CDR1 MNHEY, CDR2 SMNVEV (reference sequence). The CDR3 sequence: CASSFWEASYNEQFF. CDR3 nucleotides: TGTGCCAGCAGTTTTTGGGAGGCCTCCTACAATGAGCAGTTCTTC.

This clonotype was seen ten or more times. CDR3 sequence (DNA): TGCAGTGCTAGAGATGCTCAGAGGGCAAGGGCCTACGAGCAGTACTTC. Protein product: CSARDAQRARAYEQYF. The rearrangement joins TRBV20-1 to TRBJ2-7; possible D gene TRBD2, 5 bases. Trimming shortened V by 0 bases and J by 2 bases, and 17 bases separated the two germline ends. From germline, CDR1 is DFQATT and CDR2 SNEGSKA (reference sequence). CDR3 length equals 16 residues.

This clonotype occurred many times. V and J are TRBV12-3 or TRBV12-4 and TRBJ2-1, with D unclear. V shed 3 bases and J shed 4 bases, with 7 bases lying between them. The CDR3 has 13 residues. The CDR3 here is CASSLIRYNEQFF. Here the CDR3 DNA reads TGTGCCAGCAGTTTGATCAGGTACAATGAGCAGTTCTTC.

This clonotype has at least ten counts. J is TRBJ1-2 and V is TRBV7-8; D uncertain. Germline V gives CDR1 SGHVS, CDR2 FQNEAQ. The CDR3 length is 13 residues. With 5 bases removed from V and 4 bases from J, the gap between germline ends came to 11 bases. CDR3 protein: CASSPRVGYGYTF. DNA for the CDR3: TGTGCCAGCAGCCCTAGGGTGGGCTATGGCTACACCTTC.

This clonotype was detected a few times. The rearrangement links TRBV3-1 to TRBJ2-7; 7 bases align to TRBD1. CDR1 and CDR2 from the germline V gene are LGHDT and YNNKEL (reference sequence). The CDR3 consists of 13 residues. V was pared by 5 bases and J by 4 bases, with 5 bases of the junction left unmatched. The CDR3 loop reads CASSDRAVYEQYF. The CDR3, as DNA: TGTGCCAGCAGCGACAGGGCGGTGTACGAGCAGTACTTC.

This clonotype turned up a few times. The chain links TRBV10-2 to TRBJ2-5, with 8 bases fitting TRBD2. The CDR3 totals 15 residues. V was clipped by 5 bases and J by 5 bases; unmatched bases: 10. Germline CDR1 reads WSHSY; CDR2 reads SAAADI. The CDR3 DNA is TGCGCCAGCAGTCTCTTAGCGGGGTTCGGGGAGACCCAGTACTTC. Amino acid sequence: CASSLLAGFGETQYF.

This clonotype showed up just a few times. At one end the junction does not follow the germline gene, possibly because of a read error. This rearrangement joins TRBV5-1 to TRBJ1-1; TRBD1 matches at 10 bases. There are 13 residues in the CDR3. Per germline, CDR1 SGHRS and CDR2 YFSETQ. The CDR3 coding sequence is TGTGCCAGCATCTGGACAGGGGGTACTGAAGCTTTCTTT. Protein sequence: CASIWTGGTEAFF.

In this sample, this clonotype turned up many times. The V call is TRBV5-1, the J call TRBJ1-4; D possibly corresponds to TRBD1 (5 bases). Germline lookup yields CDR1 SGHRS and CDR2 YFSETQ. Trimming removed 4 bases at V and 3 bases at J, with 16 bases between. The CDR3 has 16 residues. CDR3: CASSSSKAGANEKLFF. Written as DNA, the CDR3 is TGCGCCAGCAGCAGCTCGAAGGCGGGGGCTAATGAAAAACTGTTTTTT.